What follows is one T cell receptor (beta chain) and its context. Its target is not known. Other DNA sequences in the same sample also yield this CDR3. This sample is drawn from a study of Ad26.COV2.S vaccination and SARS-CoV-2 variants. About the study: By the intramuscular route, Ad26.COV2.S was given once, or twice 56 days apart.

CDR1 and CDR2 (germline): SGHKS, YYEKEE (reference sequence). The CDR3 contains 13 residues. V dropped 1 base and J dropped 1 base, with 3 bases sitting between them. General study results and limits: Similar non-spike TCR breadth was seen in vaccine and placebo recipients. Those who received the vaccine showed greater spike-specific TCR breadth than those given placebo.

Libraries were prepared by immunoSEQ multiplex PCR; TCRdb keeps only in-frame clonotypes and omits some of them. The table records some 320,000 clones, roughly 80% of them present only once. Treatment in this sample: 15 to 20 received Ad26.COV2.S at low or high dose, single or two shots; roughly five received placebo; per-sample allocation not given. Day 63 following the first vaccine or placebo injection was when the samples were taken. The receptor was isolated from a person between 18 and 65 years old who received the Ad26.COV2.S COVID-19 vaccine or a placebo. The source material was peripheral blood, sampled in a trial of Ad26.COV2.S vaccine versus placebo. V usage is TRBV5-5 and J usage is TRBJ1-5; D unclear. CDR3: CASSLFSNQPQHF. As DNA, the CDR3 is TGTGCCAGCAGCTTGTTCAGCAATCAGCCCCAGCATTTT.